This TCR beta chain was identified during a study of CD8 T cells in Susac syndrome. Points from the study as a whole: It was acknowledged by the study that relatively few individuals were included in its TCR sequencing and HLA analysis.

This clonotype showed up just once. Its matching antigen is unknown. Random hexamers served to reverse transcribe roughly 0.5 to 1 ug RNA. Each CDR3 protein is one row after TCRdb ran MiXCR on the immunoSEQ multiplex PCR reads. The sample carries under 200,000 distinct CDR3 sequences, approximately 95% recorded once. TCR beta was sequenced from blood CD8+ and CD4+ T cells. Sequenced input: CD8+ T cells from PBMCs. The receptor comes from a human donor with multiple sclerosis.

Here the CDR3 reads CASSPEGGNQPQHF. CDR3 in DNA: TGTGCCAGCAGCCCCGAAGGGGGGAATCAGCCCCAGCATTTT. The chain has TRBV9 and TRBJ1-5; D may be TRBD1 (6 bases). Trimming took off 4 bases at V and 4 bases at J, with 12 bases between the two ends. CDR3 size: 14 residues. CDR1 is SGDLS and CDR2 is YYNGEE in the germline V gene.